Below, 9 T cell receptor beta chains from the same sample are listed, as sequenced in a study of T cell changes during pregnancy in multiple sclerosis. The protocol was immunoSEQ multiplex PCR, while the TCRdb copy is restricted to in-frame clones and leaves out a portion. Of 20,000 to 25,000 clones listed, around 86% are singletons. The sequencing used CD8+ T cells from peripheral blood mononuclear cells, collected in the first trimester of pregnancy. Source of these receptors: a female donor in good health, enrolled as a control in a pregnancy study.

J is TRBJ1-5 and V is TRBV13; D possibly corresponds to TRBD1 (6 bases). Germline values: CDR1 PRHDT, CDR2 FYEKMQ (reference sequence). The CDR3 covers 16 residues. Trimming removed 0 bases at V and 3 bases at J, with 12 bases between. CDR3 protein: CASSLGRGGTNQPQHF. The CDR3 bases are TGTGCCAGCAGCTTAGGCCGGGGGGGCACCAATCAGCCCCAGCATTTT.

This chain joins TRBV6-1 and TRBJ1-1, with unresolved D. The CDR3 spans 14 residues. Germline loops: CDR1 MNHNS, CDR2 SASEGT. With 6 bases removed from V and 1 base from J, the gap between germline ends came to 12 bases. DNA of the CDR3: TGTGCCAGCAGCCCTAAGGGAGAGAACACTGAAGCTTTCTTT. This gives the protein CASSPKGENTEAFF.

This chain links TRBV6-1 with TRBJ2-3, with TRBD2 matching over 8 bases. This CDR3 region has 15 residues. V gave up 3 bases and J gave up 4 bases; unmatched junction bases: 6. In germline, CDR1 is MNHNS, CDR2 SASEGT. The CDR3 here is CASSEGRGGADTQYF. CDR3 sequence (DNA): TGTGCCAGCAGTGAGGGACGGGGGGGCGCAGATACGCAGTATTTT.

This clone appeared a single time. The chain links TRBV7-3 to TRBJ2-1; the D gene is possibly TRBD2 (6 bases). V lost 5 bases and J 7 bases, leaving 12 bases between the germline ends. Germline V gene sequence: CDR1 SGHTA, CDR2 FQGTGA. The CDR3 length is 13 residues. CDR3 bases: TGTGCCAGCAGCGATCCACGGGGGAATGAGCAGTTCTTC. Protein sequence: CASSDPRGNEQFF.

The V call is TRBV2, the J call TRBJ2-3; 10 nucleotides align to TRBD2. CDR3 length: 16 amino acids. Germline V CDR1 and CDR2: SNHLY, FYNNEI. The ends lost 0 bases at V and 5 bases at J; junction bases unmatched: 5. Here the CDR3 reads CASSEARLAGEDTQYF. DNA of the CDR3: TGTGCCAGCAGTGAAGCGCGTCTAGCGGGGGAAGATACGCAGTATTTT.

The gene calls are TRBV7-2 and TRBJ2-1, with D perhaps matching TRBD2 (6 bases). Per germline, CDR1 SGHTA and CDR2 FQGNSA. Trimming removed 4 bases at V and 14 bases at J, with 15 bases between. The CDR3 has 12 residues. The CDR3 nucleotides read TGTGCCAGCAGCTCAGACGCGGGGTGGGAGTTCTTC. Translation gives CASSSDAGWEFF.

This rearrangement joins TRBV6-1 to TRBJ1-5; the match to TRBD1 covers 7 bases. This CDR3 is 15 amino acids long. With V trimmed by 1 base and J by 9 bases, 9 bases remained unmatched. CDR1 is MNHNS, CDR2 SASEGT, per germline. CDR3 in amino acids: CASSEEEGAQWPQHF. The CDR3 region has the DNA TGTGCCAGCAGTGAAGAAGAGGGGGCCCAATGGCCCCAGCATTTT.

CDR3 DNA: TGTGCCAGCAGTCACGGACAGCTAGACACCGGGGAGCTGTTTTTT. It is translated as CASSHGQLDTGELFF. J is TRBJ2-2 and V is TRBV6-5; possible D gene TRBD1, 6 bases. Germline V gene data show CDR1 as MNHEY and CDR2 as SVGAGI. This CDR3 has 15 amino acids. The V end was cut by 5 bases, the J end by 3 bases, with 13 bases between.

This clone was observed a handful of times. The rearrangement uses TRBV7-2 and TRBJ2-7; the match to TRBD2 covers 8 bases. CDR1 SGHTA and CDR2 FQGNSA come from the germline V gene. This CDR3 has 15 amino acids. Trimming cost V 5 bases and J 3 bases; bases outside gene matches: 9. Here the CDR3 reads CASSPSPGRVYEQYF. CDR3 coding DNA: TGTGCCAGCAGCCCTTCCCCCGGGAGGGTCTACGAGCAGTACTTC.